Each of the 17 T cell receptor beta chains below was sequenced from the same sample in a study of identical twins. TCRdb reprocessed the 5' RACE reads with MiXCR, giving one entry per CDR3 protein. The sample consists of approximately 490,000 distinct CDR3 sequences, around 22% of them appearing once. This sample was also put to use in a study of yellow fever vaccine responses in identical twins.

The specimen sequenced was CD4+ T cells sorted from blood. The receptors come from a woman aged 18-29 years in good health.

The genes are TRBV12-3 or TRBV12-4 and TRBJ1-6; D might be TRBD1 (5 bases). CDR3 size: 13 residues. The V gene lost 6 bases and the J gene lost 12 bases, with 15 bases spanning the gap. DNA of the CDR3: TGTGCCAGCAGACAGTCGACAGATCGACCCCTCCACTTT. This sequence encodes CASRQSTDRPLHF.

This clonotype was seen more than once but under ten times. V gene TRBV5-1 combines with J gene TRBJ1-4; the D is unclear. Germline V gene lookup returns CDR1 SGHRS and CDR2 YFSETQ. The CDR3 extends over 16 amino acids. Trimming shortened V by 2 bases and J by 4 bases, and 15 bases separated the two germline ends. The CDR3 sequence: CASSLRTFSLNEKLFF. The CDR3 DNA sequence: TGCGCCAGCAGCTTAAGGACCTTCAGCCTTAATGAAAAACTGTTTTTT.

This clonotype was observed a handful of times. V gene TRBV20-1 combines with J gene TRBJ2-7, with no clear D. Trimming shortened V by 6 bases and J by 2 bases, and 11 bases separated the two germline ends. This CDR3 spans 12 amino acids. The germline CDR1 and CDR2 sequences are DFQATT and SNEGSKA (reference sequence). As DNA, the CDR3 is TGCAGTGCGGAGACACTGGCCTACGAGCAGTACTTC. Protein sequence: CSAETLAYEQYF.

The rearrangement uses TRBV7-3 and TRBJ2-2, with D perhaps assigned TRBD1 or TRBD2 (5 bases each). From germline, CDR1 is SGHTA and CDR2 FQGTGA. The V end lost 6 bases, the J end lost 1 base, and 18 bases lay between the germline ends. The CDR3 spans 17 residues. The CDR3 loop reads CASSPGTGKGNTGELFF. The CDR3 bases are TGTGCCAGCAGTCCGGGGACGGGGAAGGGGAACACCGGGGAGCTGTTTTTT.

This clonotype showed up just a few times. CDR3 DNA: TGCGCCAGCAGCCAAGCAGACAGGGACTGGGAGACCCAGTACTTC. Translation: CASSQADRDWETQYF. The chain joins TRBV4-1 to TRBJ2-5, with a possible D match to TRBD1 (7 bases). The germline V gene encodes CDR1 MGHRA and CDR2 YSYEKL. V lost 1 base and J 5 bases, leaving 14 bases between the germline ends. The CDR3 is 15 residues long.

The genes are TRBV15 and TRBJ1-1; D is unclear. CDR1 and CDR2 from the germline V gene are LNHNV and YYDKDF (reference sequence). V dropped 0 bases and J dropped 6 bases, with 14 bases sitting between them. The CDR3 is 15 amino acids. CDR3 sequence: CATSRDWARQAEAFF. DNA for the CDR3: TGTGCCACCAGCAGAGATTGGGCGCGACAAGCTGAAGCTTTCTTT.

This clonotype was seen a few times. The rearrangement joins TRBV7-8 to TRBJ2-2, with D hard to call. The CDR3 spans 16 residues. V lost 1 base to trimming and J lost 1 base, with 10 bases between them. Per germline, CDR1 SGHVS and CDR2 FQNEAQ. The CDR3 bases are TGTGCCAGCAGCTTAGTATCATGGCTGAACACCGGGGAGCTGTTTTTT. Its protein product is CASSLVSWLNTGELFF. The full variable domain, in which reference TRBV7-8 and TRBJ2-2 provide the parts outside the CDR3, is GAGVSQSPRYKVAKRGQDVALRCDPISGHVSLFWYQQALGQGPEFLTYFQNEAQLDKSGLPSDRFFAERPEGSVSTLKIQRTQQEDSAVYLCASSLVSWLNTGELFFGEGSRLTVL.

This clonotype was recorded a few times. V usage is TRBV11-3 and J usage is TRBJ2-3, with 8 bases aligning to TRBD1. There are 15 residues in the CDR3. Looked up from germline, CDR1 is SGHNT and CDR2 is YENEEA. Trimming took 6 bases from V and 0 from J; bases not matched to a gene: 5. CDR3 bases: TGTGCCAGCAGTTCCGGACAGGGTAGCACAGATACGCAGTATTTT. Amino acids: CASSSGQGSTDTQYF.

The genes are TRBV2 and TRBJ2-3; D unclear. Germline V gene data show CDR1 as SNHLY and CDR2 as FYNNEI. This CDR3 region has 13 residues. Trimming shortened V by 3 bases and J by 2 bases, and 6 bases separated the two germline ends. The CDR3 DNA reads TGTGCCAGCAGTGATGGTTACACAGATACGCAGTATTTT. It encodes CASSDGYTDTQYF. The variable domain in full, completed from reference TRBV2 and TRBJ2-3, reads EPEVTQTPSHQVTQMGQEVILRCVPISNHLYFYWYRQILGQKVEFLVSFYNNEISEKSEIFDDQFSVERPDGSNFTLKIRSTKLEDSAMYFCASSDGYTDTQYFGPGTRLTVL.

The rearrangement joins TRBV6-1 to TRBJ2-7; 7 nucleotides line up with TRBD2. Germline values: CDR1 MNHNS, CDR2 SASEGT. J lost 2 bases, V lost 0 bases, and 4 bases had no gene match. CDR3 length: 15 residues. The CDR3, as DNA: TGTGCCAGCAGTGAAGCGGGGACTATCCCCTACGAGCAGTACGTC. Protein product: CASSEAGTIPYEQYV.

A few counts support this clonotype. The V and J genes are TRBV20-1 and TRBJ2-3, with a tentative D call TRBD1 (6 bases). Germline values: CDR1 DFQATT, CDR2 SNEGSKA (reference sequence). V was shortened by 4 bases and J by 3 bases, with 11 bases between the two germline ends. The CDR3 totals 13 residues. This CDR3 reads CSAKGGGTDTQYF. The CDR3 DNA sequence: TGCAGTGCTAAAGGGGGTGGAACAGATACGCAGTATTTT.

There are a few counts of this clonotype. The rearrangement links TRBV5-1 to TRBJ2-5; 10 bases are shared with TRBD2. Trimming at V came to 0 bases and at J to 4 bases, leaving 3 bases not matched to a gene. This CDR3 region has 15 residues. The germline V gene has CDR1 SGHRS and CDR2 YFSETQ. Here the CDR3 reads CASSLEASGGETQYF. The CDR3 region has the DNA TGCGCCAGCAGCTTGGAGGCTAGCGGGGGAGAGACCCAGTACTTC.

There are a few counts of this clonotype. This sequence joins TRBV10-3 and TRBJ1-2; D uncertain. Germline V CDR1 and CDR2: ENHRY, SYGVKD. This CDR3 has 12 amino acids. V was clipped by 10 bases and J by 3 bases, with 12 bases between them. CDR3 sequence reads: CATRSAHYGYTF. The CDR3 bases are TGTGCCACCCGGTCCGCCCACTATGGCTACACCTTC.

The DNA for the CDR3 is TGTGCCAGCAGTTTATCCGGAGAGGGGGATACGCAGTATTTT. Translation gives CASSLSGEGDTQYF. The V and J genes are TRBV12-3 or TRBV12-4 and TRBJ2-3; D may match TRBD1 or TRBD2 (5 bases each). The CDR3 has 14 residues. V lost 2 bases and J lost 6, with 12 bases in between.

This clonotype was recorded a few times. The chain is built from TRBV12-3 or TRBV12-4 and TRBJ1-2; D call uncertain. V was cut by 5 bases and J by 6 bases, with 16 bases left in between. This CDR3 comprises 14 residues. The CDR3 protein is CASSPPAGSHGYTF. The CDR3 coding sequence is TGTGCCAGCAGTCCGCCGGCGGGGAGCCATGGCTACACCTTC.

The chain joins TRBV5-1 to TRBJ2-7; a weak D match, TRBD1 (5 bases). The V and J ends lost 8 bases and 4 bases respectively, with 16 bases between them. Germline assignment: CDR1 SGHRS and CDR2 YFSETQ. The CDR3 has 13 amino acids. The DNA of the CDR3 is TGCGCCAGTGGCCAGGGCGTAGGGTACGAGCAGTACTTC. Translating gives CASGQGVGYEQYF.

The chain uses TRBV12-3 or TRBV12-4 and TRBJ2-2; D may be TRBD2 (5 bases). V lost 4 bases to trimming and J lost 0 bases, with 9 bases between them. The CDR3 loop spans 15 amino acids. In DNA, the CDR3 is TGTGCCAGCAGTTCCGCGGAGGCGAACACCGGGGAGCTGTTTTTT. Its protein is CASSSAEANTGELFF.